One sample yielded the 10 T cell receptor beta chains listed below, sequenced in a study of blood T cell repertoires in COVID-19. Sequencing used immunoSEQ multiplex PCR; TCRdb keeps in-frame clones, though not all of them. The data hold about 110,000 clones, with around 78% observed a single time. The sequenced sample was peripheral blood. The source of these receptors is a man older than 75 with COVID-19, enrolled during active disease.

The chain couples TRBV5-1 to TRBJ2-1; 7 nucleotides align to TRBD1. The CDR3 sequence is 15 residues long. J was trimmed by 5 bases and V by 5 bases; bases with no gene match: 10. Germline CDR1 and CDR2: SGHRS and YFSETQ. The CDR3 nucleotides read TGCGCCAGCAGAGTAGAAGGGGGCTTAGACAATGAGCAGTTCTTC. This encodes CASRVEGGLDNEQFF.

There are many counts of this clone. The chain employs TRBV7-9 and TRBJ2-1, with TRBD2 as a possible D gene (5 bases). V gave up 5 bases and J gave up 3 bases, with 20 bases separating them. Germline V CDR1 and CDR2: SEHNR, FQNEAQ (reference sequence). The CDR3 runs to 17 residues. The CDR3 DNA reads TGTGCCAGCAGCCACCCCTCTTCCGGGGAAAACTACAATGAGCAGTTCTTC. Its protein product is CASSHPSSGENYNEQFF.

CDR3 in amino acids: CASSLTGTSASGGELFF. In nucleotides, the CDR3 is TGTGCCAGCAGCTTAACAGGGACTAGCGCTTCTGGGGGGGAGCTGTTTTTT. The chain links TRBV7-3 to TRBJ2-2, with TRBD2 matching over 10 bases. V trimming: 0 bases; J trimming: 8 bases; junction bases outside the gene matches: 9. The CDR3 length is 17 residues. The germline V gene encodes CDR1 SGHTA and CDR2 FQGTGA. Variable domain in full (rest from reference TRBV7-3 and TRBJ2-2): GAGVSQTPSNKVTEKGKYVELRCDPISGHTALYWYRQSLGQGPEFLIYFQGTGAADDSGLPNDRFFAVRPEGSVSTLKIQRTERGDSAVYLCASSLTGTSASGGELFFGEGSRLTVL.

J is TRBJ1-3 and V is TRBV18, with D hard to call. V shed 1 base and J shed 0 bases, with 16 bases lying between them. The CDR3 is 18 residues long. Germline V gene sequence: CDR1 KGHSH, CDR2 LQKENI. The CDR3 protein is CASSPRLFTVNSGNTIYF. DNA of the CDR3: TGTGCCAGCTCACCACGCCTTTTTACAGTGAACTCTGGAAACACCATATATTTT.

V and J are TRBV6-5 and TRBJ1-1; D is undetermined. In germline, CDR1 is MNHEY, CDR2 SVGAGI. The CDR3 is 15 residues long. Trimming shortened V by 3 bases and J by 4 bases, and 15 bases separated the two germline ends. The chain's CDR3 is CASSYRANGVTEAFF. The CDR3 bases are TGTGCCAGCAGTTATAGGGCTAACGGGGTCACTGAAGCTTTCTTT.

The V call is TRBV5-1, the J call TRBJ2-2, with 14 bases that match TRBD2. Germline V gene data show CDR1 as SGHRS and CDR2 as YFSETQ. This CDR3 is built from 17 residues. The V gene end was trimmed by 4 bases and the J gene end by 5 bases; junction bases not matched to a gene: 7. Written as DNA, the CDR3 is TGCGCCAGCAGCCTCGGGACTAGCGGGAGAATGACCGGGGAGCTGTTTTTT. The encoded protein is CASSLGTSGRMTGELFF.

This clone was observed a handful of times. The V and J genes are TRBV5-4 and TRBJ2-1; 9 bases map to TRBD1. Germline assignment: CDR1 SGHNT and CDR2 YYREEE (reference sequence). The CDR3 runs to 14 residues. Trimming took 4 bases from V and 5 from J; bases not matched to a gene: 4. The CDR3 DNA reads as TGTGCCAGCAGCGGGGACAGGGTTAACAATGAGCAGTTCTTC. As protein: CASSGDRVNNEQFF.

The rearrangement links TRBV4-3 to TRBJ2-1; 8 bases are shared with TRBD1. Per germline, CDR1 LGHNA and CDR2 YSLEER. Trimming at V came to 0 bases and at J to 9 bases, leaving 7 bases not matched to a gene. This CDR3 region has 15 residues. The CDR3 DNA sequence: TGCGCCAGCAGCCAAGATCTGGCCGACAGGGGTGAGCAGTTCTTC. It yields the protein CASSQDLADRGEQFF.

This clone has a handful of counts. J is TRBJ2-7 and V is TRBV6-1; TRBD2 matches at 7 bases. This CDR3 is built from 17 residues. CDR1 is MNHNS and CDR2 is SASEGT in the germline V gene. After removal of 5 bases from V and 2 bases from J, the junction contained 15 bases not matched to a gene. CDR3 region: CASSKGVYGRYAYEQYF. CDR3 bases: TGTGCCAGCAGTAAAGGCGTATACGGGAGGTACGCCTACGAGCAGTACTTC.

The chain carries TRBV5-1 and TRBJ1-5, with 7 positions matching TRBD1. In germline, CDR1 is SGHRS, CDR2 YFSETQ. V shed 4 bases, J shed 0 bases, and the junction held 4 bases outside the gene matches. The CDR3 is 15 residues long. CDR3 residues: CASSEGANSNQPQHF. The CDR3 DNA follows: TGCGCCAGCAGCGAGGGGGCGAATAGCAATCAGCCCCAGCATTTT.